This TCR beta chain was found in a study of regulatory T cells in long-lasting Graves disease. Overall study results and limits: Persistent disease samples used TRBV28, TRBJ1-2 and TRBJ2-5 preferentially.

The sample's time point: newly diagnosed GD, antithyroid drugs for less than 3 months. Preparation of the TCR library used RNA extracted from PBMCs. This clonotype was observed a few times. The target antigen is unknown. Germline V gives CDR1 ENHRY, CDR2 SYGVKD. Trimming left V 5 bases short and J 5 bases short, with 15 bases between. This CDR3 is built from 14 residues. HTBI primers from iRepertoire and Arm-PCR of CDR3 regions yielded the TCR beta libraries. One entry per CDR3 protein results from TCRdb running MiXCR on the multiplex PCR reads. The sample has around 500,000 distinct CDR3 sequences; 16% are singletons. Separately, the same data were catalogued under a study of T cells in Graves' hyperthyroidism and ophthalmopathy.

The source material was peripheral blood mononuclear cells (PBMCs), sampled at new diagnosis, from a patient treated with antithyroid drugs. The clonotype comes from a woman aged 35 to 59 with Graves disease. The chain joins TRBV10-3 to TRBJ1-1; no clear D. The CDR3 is CAISSEQAETEAFF. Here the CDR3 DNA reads TGTGCCATCAGTTCCGAGCAGGCGGAGACTGAAGCTTTCTTT.